A single sample is the source of the 4 T cell receptor beta chains below, sequenced in a study of T cell repertoires in cytomegalovirus infection (dated 2019 in TCRdb). Read against the paper, the sample's treatment or condition label means: in vitro stimulation with specific CMV peptide epitopes to enrich CMV-specific T cells. The run used an Illumina HiSeq 1500. The raw public data were reprocessed by TCRdb itself: fastp quality trimming at Q25, MiXCR clonotype calling, in-frame beta chains only. Every entry covers one CDR3 protein and lists the most common genes and DNA from its rows. Within this sample are about 350,000 distinct CDR3 sequences, with about 35% of them counted one time only. The ten largest clonotypes hold roughly 12% of the sample. For these TCRs, the target antigens are not known. Sequenced material: cultured PBMCs, taken from culture after CMV antigen stimulation. Receptor source: a human donor in good health (CMV status not recorded). Some clones in this sample may be carry-over from other donors' samples.

This clonotype came up a few times. The chain recombines TRBV10-3 with TRBJ2-1; tentative D call: TRBD2 (6 bases). From germline, CDR1 is ENHRY and CDR2 SYGVKD. CDR3 length equals 14 residues. The V end lost 2 bases, the J end lost 5 bases, and 10 bases lay between the germline ends. DNA for the CDR3: TGTGCCATCAGTGAGCCTGGGACTCACAATGAGCAGTTCTTC. It yields the protein CAISEPGTHNEQFF.

The genes are TRBV6-2 or TRBV6-3 and TRBJ2-7, with 9 nucleotides matching TRBD1. Germline-derived CDR1 and CDR2 are MNHEY and SVGEGT. With 7 bases clipped from V and 3 bases from J, the junction kept 4 bases outside the gene matches. This CDR3 contains 13 residues. In nucleotides, the CDR3 is TGTGCCAGCAACGGACAGGGGAACTACGAGCAGTACTTC. Encoded protein: CASNGQGNYEQYF.

This clonotype was observed a handful of times. The chain's CDR3 is CASSLYWTSRETQYF. DNA of the CDR3: TGTGCCAGCAGCCTATACTGGACTAGCCGGGAGACCCAGTACTTC. This chain connects TRBV4-2 to TRBJ2-5, with 8 positions matching TRBD2. This CDR3 comprises 15 residues. With 4 bases clipped from V and 5 bases from J, the junction kept 9 bases outside the gene matches. Germline V gene data show CDR1 as LGHNA and CDR2 as YNFKEQ.

This chain links TRBV12-3 or TRBV12-4 with TRBJ1-2; 7 bases fit TRBD1. V lost 4 bases, J lost 3 bases, and 2 bases stayed unmatched. This CDR3 is built from 13 residues. CDR3 loop: CASSWDSYYGYTF. CDR3 sequence (DNA): TGTGCCAGCAGTTGGGACAGTTACTATGGCTACACCTTC.